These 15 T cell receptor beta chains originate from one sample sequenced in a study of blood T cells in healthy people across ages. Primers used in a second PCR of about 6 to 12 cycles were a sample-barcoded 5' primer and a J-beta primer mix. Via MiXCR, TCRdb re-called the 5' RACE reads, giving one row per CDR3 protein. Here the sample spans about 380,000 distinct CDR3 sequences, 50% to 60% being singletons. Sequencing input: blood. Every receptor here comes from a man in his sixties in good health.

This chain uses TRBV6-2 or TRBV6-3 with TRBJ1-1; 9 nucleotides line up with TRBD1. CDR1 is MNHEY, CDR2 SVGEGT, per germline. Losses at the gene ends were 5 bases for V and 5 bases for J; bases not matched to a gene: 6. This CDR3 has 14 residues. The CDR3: CASSEQGARTEAFF. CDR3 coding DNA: TGTGCCAGCAGTGAACAGGGGGCGAGAACTGAAGCTTTCTTT.

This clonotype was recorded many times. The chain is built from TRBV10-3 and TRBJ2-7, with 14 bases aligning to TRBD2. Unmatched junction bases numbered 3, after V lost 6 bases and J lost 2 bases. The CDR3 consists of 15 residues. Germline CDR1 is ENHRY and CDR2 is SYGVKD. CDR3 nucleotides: TGTGCCATCAGGGGGACTAGCGGGAGAACCTACGAGCAGTACTTC. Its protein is CAIRGTSGRTYEQYF.

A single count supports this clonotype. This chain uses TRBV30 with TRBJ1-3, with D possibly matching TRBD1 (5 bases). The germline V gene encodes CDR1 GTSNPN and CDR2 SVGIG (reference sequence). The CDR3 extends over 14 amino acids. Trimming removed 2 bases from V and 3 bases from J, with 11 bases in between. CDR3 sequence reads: CAWSHGGRGNTIYF. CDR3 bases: TGTGCCTGGAGTCATGGGGGTCGTGGAAACACCATATATTTT.

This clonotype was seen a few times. The CDR3 sequence is CASSQGGTGSYEQYF. The CDR3 DNA reads TGTGCCAGCAGCCAAGGCGGGACAGGGAGTTACGAGCAGTACTTC. The chain recombines TRBV14 with TRBJ2-7, with TRBD1 matching over 9 bases. CDR1 and CDR2 from the germline V gene are SGHDN and FVKESK. Germline trimming cut 1 base from V and 4 bases from J; bases unmatched to any gene: 5. This CDR3 comprises 15 residues.

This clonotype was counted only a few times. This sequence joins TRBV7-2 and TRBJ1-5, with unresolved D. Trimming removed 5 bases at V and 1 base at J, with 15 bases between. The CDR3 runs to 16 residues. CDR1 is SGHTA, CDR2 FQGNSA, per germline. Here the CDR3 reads CASSRLGRGSNQPQHF. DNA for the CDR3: TGTGCCAGCAGCCGCCTCGGCCGGGGAAGCAATCAGCCCCAGCATTTT.

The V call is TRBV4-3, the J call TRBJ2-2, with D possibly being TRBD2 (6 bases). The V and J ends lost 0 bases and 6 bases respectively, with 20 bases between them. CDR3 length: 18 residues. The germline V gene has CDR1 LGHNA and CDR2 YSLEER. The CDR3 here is CASSQDALGGKEAGELFF. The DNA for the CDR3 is TGCGCCAGCAGCCAAGATGCTCTTGGAGGGAAGGAGGCCGGGGAGCTGTTTTTT.

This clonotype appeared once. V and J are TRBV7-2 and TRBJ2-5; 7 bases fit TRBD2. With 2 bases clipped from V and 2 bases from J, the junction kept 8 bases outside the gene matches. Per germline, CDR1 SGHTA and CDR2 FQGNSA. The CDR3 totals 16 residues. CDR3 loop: CASSLPRPGLQETQYF. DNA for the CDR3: TGTGCCAGCAGCTTACCCCGCCCGGGACTACAAGAGACCCAGTACTTC.

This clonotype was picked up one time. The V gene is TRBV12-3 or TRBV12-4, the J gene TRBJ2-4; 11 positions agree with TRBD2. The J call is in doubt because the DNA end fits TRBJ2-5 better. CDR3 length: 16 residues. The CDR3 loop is CASSVSGTSGQETQYF. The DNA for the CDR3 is TGTGCCAGCAGCGTCTCCGGGACTAGCGGACAAGAGACCCAGTACTTC.

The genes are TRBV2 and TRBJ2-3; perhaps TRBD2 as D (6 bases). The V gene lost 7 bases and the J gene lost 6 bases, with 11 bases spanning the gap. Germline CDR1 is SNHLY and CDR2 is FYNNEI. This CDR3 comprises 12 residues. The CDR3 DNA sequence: TGTGCCAGCAACTGGGACTTGGATACGCAGTATTTT. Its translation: CASNWDLDTQYF. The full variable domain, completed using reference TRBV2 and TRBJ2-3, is EPEVTQTPSHQVTQMGQEVILRCVPISNHLYFYWYRQILGQKVEFLVSFYNNEISEKSEIFDDQFSVERPDGSNFTLKIRSTKLEDSAMYFCASNWDLDTQYFGPGTRLTVL.

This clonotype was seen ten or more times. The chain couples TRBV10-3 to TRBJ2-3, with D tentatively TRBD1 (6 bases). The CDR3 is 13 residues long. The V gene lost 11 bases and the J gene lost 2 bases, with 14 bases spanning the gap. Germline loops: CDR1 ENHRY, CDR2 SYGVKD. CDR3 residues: CAFSRTVTDTQYF. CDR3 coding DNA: TGTGCCTTTTCCCGGACAGTCACAGATACGCAGTATTTT.

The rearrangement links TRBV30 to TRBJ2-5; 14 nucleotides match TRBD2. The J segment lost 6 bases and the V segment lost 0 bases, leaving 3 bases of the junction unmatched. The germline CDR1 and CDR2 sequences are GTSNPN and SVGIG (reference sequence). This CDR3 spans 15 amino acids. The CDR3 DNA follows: TGTGCCTGGAGTGTAGGGACTAGCGGGGGCAAGACCCAGTACTTC. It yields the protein CAWSVGTSGGKTQYF.

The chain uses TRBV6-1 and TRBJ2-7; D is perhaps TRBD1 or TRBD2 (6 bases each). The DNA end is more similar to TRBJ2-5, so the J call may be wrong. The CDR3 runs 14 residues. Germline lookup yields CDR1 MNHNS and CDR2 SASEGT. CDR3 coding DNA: TGTGCCAGCAGCCACGGAGGGGGGATTGAGACCCAGTACTTC. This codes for CASSHGGGIETQYF.

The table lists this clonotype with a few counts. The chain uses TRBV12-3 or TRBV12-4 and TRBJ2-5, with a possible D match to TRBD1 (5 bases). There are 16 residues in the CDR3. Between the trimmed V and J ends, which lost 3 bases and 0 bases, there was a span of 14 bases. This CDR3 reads CASSFRVGANQETQYF. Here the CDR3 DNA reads TGTGCCAGCAGTTTCAGGGTAGGCGCCAACCAAGAGACCCAGTACTTC.

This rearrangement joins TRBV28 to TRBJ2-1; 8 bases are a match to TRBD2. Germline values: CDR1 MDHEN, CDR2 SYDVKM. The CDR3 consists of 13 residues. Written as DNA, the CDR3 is TGTGTCACCTATAGCGGGGCCTACAATGAGCAGTTCTTC. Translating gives CVTYSGAYNEQFF.

The CDR3 DNA is TGTGCCAGCAGCCCCGGGACTAGCGGGGGAATGACCCAGTACTTC. Its protein product is CASSPGTSGGMTQYF. V gene TRBV7-2 combines with J gene TRBJ2-5, with TRBD2 matching 14 bases. Germline CDR1 SGHTA, CDR2 FQGNSA. J was trimmed by 7 bases and V by 5 bases; bases with no gene match: 6. The CDR3 covers 15 residues. Using reference TRBV7-2 and TRBJ2-5 for the parts outside the CDR3, the full variable domain is GAGVSQSPSNKVTEKGKDVELRCDPISGHTALYWYRQSLGQGLEFLIYFQGNSAPDKSGLPSDRFSAERTGGSVSTLTIQRTQQEDSAVYLCASSPGTSGGMTQYFGPGTRLLVL.